One sample yielded the 21 T cell receptor beta chains listed below, sequenced in a study of PD-L1 blockade in urothelial cancer. The assay was immunoSEQ multiplex PCR, and TCRdb's table has in-frame clones only and misses some. Seen here are about 76,000 clones, roughly 80% observed once, and the top ten hold less than 5.5%. The sample consisted of PBMCs, taken around atezolizumab (anti-PD-L1) treatment. These receptors were collected from a man between 70 and 80 years old with urothelial cancer.

The chain has TRBV9 and TRBJ2-5; 11 bases line up with TRBD2. The CDR3 totals 15 residues. After removal of 0 bases from V and 5 bases from J, the junction contained 3 bases not matched to a gene. The germline V gene encodes CDR1 SGDLS and CDR2 YYNGEE. Written as DNA, the CDR3 is TGTGCCAGCAGCGTAGTAGCGGGAGGGTGGGAGACCCAGTACTTC. This gives the protein CASSVVAGGWETQYF.

J is TRBJ2-4 and V is TRBV5-6; weak D call: TRBD1 (6 bases). Trimming left V 3 bases short and J 3 bases short, with 13 bases between. Germline CDR1 and CDR2: SGHDT and YYEEEE. This CDR3 has 15 amino acids. The DNA for the CDR3 is TGTGCCAGCAGCTCCTACAGGGTAGACAAAAACATTCAGTACTTC. It is translated as CASSSYRVDKNIQYF.

This chain connects TRBV28 to TRBJ1-2; D is perhaps TRBD1 (6 bases). Looked up from germline, CDR1 is MDHEN and CDR2 is SYDVKM. The CDR3 is 14 residues long. V lost 5 bases, J lost 8 bases, and 18 bases lay in between. CDR3 protein: CASSPRGIANGYTF. CDR3 DNA sequence: TGTGCCAGCAGTCCTAGGGGGATTGCAAACGGCTACACCTTC.

The chain uses TRBV5-4 and TRBJ2-3, with D perhaps TRBD1 (7 bases). Germline loops: CDR1 SGHNT, CDR2 YYREEE (reference sequence). Trimming pared 3 bases from V and 4 bases from J, leaving 18 bases between. The length of the CDR3 is 16 residues. CDR3 coding DNA: TGTGCCAGCAGCTGGAGGGTTAGGGGGCCGGCAGATACGCAGTATTTT. Encoded protein: CASSWRVRGPADTQYF. The full variable domain, in which reference TRBV5-4 and TRBJ2-3 provide the parts outside the CDR3, is ETGVTQSPTHLIKTRGQQVTLRCSSQSGHNTVSWYQQALGQGPQFIFQYYREEENGRGNFPPRFSGLQFPNYSSELNVNALELDDSALYLCASSWRVRGPADTQYFGPGTRLTVL.

The chain uses TRBV7-9 and TRBJ1-5; 7 positions agree with TRBD1. The CDR3 totals 15 residues. V dropped 1 base and J dropped 1; count of bases not matched to a gene: 1. The V gene's germline CDR1 is SEHNR and CDR2 FQNEAQ (reference sequence). Here the CDR3 DNA reads TGTGCCAGCAGCTTAGGGACAGGAAGCAATCAGCCCCAGCATTTT. Encoded protein: CASSLGTGSNQPQHF. Full variable domain (outside the CDR3, taken from reference TRBV7-9 and TRBJ1-5): DTGVSQNPRHKITKRGQNVTFRCDPISEHNRLYWYRQTLGQGPEFLTYFQNEAQLEKSRLLSDRFSAERPKGSFSTLEIQRTEQGDSAMYLCASSLGTGSNQPQHFGDGTRLSIL.

V gene TRBV5-5 combines with J gene TRBJ2-3; D is perhaps TRBD1 (6 bases). CDR1 and CDR2 from the germline V gene are SGHKS and YYEKEE (reference sequence). This CDR3 has 17 residues. Trimming removed 0 bases from V and 2 bases from J, with 16 bases in between. CDR3 in DNA: TGTGCCAGCAGCTTGGCTATTTCAGGGGCCCACACAGATACGCAGTATTTT. Its protein product is CASSLAISGAHTDTQYF.

The chain joins TRBV7-8 to TRBJ1-1; the D gene is possibly TRBD1 (5 bases). Germline V gene sequence: CDR1 SGHVS, CDR2 FQNEAQ. The ends were cut back, 2 bases at V and 5 bases at J, with 9 bases in the middle. This CDR3 is 13 amino acids long. The CDR3 spells CASSLNQGTEAFF. The CDR3 DNA sequence: TGTGCCAGCAGCTTAAACCAGGGAACTGAAGCTTTCTTT. Together with reference TRBV7-8 and TRBJ1-1, the CDR3 gives the full variable domain: GAGVSQSPRYKVAKRGQDVALRCDPISGHVSLFWYQQALGQGPEFLTYFQNEAQLDKSGLPSDRFFAERPEGSVSTLKIQRTQQEDSAVYLCASSLNQGTEAFFGQGTRLTVV.

This chain uses TRBV5-4 with TRBJ2-1; 7 bases fit TRBD2. CDR1 and CDR2 (germline): SGHNT, YYREEE (reference sequence). CDR3 length equals 15 residues. V trimming: 5 bases; J trimming: 4 bases; junction bases outside the gene matches: 9. This CDR3 is CASSLPGTTYNEQFF. In DNA, the CDR3 is TGTGCCAGCAGTTTGCCCGGGACTACTTACAATGAGCAGTTCTTC.

This chain uses TRBV30 with TRBJ2-5; D gene unclear. The CDR3 runs to 12 residues. V was shortened by 2 bases and J by 4 bases, with 8 bases between the two germline ends. Germline CDR1 and CDR2: GTSNPN and SVGIG (reference sequence). CDR3 protein: CAWSFSLETQYF. Here the CDR3 DNA reads TGTGCCTGGAGTTTTAGTCTAGAGACCCAGTACTTC.

This clone came up a few times. V usage is TRBV10-1 and J usage is TRBJ2-7, with 7 bases fitting TRBD2. The CDR3 length is 16 residues. Germline CDR1 reads WNHNN; CDR2 reads SYGVQD (reference sequence). V lost 3 bases, J lost 1 base, and 9 bases stayed unmatched. The CDR3 here is CASSDQAGEGSYEQYF. The CDR3 bases are TGCGCCAGCAGTGATCAGGCGGGAGAGGGTTCCTACGAGCAGTACTTC.

The chain joins TRBV15 to TRBJ2-5; the match to TRBD2 covers 10 bases. The CDR3 length is 16 residues. The V gene end was trimmed by 1 base and the J gene end by 6 bases; junction bases not matched to a gene: 8. CDR1 and CDR2 (germline): LNHNV, YYDKDF (reference sequence). The CDR3 region is CATSRVGSGRRKTQYF. The CDR3 DNA is TGTGCCACCAGCAGAGTTGGTAGCGGGAGGAGGAAGACCCAGTACTTC.

The chain couples TRBV7-2 to TRBJ2-1, with 8 positions matching TRBD2. Germline assignment: CDR1 SGHTA and CDR2 FQGNSA. There are 16 residues in the CDR3. Unmatched junction bases numbered 7, after V lost 3 bases and J lost 3 bases. The CDR3 DNA sequence: TGTGCCAGCAGCTTCGTTCTAGCGGGTGTCTACAATGAGCAGTTCTTC. Translating gives CASSFVLAGVYNEQFF.

DNA for the CDR3: TGTGCCTGGAGTGGGCCCGGCAGGGGAGCTAACTATGGCTACACCTTC. Protein product: CAWSGPGRGANYGYTF. V usage is TRBV30 and J usage is TRBJ1-2; D possibly corresponds to TRBD1 (6 bases). The CDR3 is 16 residues long. V was cut by 1 base and J by 0 bases, with 15 bases left in between. Germline CDR1 reads GTSNPN; CDR2 reads SVGIG (reference sequence).

The chain has TRBV5-1 and TRBJ2-1, with 9 bases that match TRBD1. The CDR3 covers 14 residues. J was trimmed by 8 bases and V by 2 bases; bases with no gene match: 5. From germline, CDR1 is SGHRS and CDR2 YFSETQ. The DNA of the CDR3 is TGCGCCAGCAGCTTTGGGACAGGGTACGATGAGCAGTTCTTC. Amino acids: CASSFGTGYDEQFF.

The chain combines TRBV7-8 with TRBJ2-3; the D gene is possibly TRBD1 (6 bases). The CDR3 has 16 amino acids. Germline CDR1 and CDR2: SGHVS and FQNEAQ. The V end was cut by 5 bases, the J end by 2 bases, with 17 bases between. The CDR3 DNA reads as TGTGCCAGCAGCAACGGACAGACCCAATTCACAGATACGCAGTATTTT. Amino acids: CASSNGQTQFTDTQYF. The full variable domain, its missing parts supplied by reference TRBV7-8 and TRBJ2-3, is GAGVSQSPRYKVAKRGQDVALRCDPISGHVSLFWYQQALGQGPEFLTYFQNEAQLDKSGLPSDRFFAERPEGSVSTLKIQRTQQEDSAVYLCASSNGQTQFTDTQYFGPGTRLTVL.

The chain has TRBV19 and TRBJ2-7; the match to TRBD2 covers 7 bases. The length of the CDR3 is 15 residues. Unmatched junction bases numbered 9, after V lost 5 bases and J lost 2 bases. From germline, CDR1 is LNHDA and CDR2 SQIVND (reference sequence). CDR3 amino acids: CASSAGAGSPYEQYF. The CDR3 region has the DNA TGTGCCAGTAGTGCGGGAGCAGGGAGTCCCTACGAGCAGTACTTC.

This clone was found a few times. This sequence joins TRBV7-9 and TRBJ1-4, with 9 bases aligning to TRBD1. Germline CDR1 SEHNR, CDR2 FQNEAQ (reference sequence). J gave up 8 bases and V 5 bases, and 6 bases lay outside the gene matches. The CDR3 contains 14 residues. As DNA, the CDR3 is TGTGCCAGCAGCACCGGACAGGGGAGAGAAAAACTGTTTTTT. Translated: CASSTGQGREKLFF.

This chain joins TRBV4-1 and TRBJ2-2; D may be TRBD1 (5 bases). Trimming shortened V by 0 bases and J by 1 base, and 12 bases separated the two germline ends. CDR1 is MGHRA and CDR2 is YSYEKL in the germline V gene. The CDR3 covers 17 residues. The CDR3 DNA reads as TGCGCCAGCAGCCAAGATGAAGTAAGGGGGAACACCGGGGAGCTGTTTTTT. This sequence encodes CASSQDEVRGNTGELFF.

V and J are TRBV2 and TRBJ2-1; no clear D gene. This CDR3 is built from 14 residues. The V end was cut by 6 bases, the J end by 2 bases, with 11 bases between. Germline lookup yields CDR1 SNHLY and CDR2 FYNNEI. The CDR3 loop is CASRDLAAYNEQFF. Written as DNA, the CDR3 is TGTGCCAGCAGGGATTTAGCCGCCTACAATGAGCAGTTCTTC.

The chain combines TRBV28 with TRBJ1-5, with D tentatively TRBD1 (5 bases). Germline V lookup: CDR1 MDHEN, CDR2 SYDVKM. Deletions cut 6 bases from V and 3 bases from J, with 9 bases between. This CDR3 has 13 amino acids. CDR3 loop: CASRPGYNQPQHF. As DNA, the CDR3 is TGTGCCAGCAGACCAGGGTACAATCAGCCCCAGCATTTT.

This clone was seen a single time. The J gene is TRBJ2-2, the V gene TRBV14; the D gene is possibly TRBD1 (6 bases). The length of the CDR3 is 15 residues. Trimming cost V 0 bases and J 8 bases, with 13 bases left between them. Germline V gene sequence: CDR1 SGHDN, CDR2 FVKESK. CDR3 bases: TGTGCCAGCAGCCAAGATCAGCAGGGGCTGGGGGAGCTGTTTTTT. As protein: CASSQDQQGLGELFF.